This T cell receptor beta chain was obtained from a study of blood T cell repertoires in COVID-19. On the study more broadly: Researchers got acute and convalescent COVID-19 samples from the United States, Italy and Spain. Sample material is recorded as cDNA or gDNA derived from T cells, B-cell-depleted T cells, or PBMCs.

Per the authors' pipeline: Researchers report that nucleated cell counts were estimated from reference gene primer amplification. TCRdb keeps only in-frame clones here, not all; method: immunoSEQ multiplex PCR. Clone size and V and J calls were adopted from that table, with D and trimming inferred from the DNA. The table lists 55,000 to 80,000 clones, roughly 80% of them singletons. The TCR originated in a man in his sixties with acute or convalescent COVID-19. Sequencing was done on a sample of peripheral blood.

DNA of the CDR3: TGCAGCGTGGGACAGGGGGCGAATCAGCCCCAGCATTTT. Translating it yields CSVGQGANQPQHF. V is TRBV29-1 and J is TRBJ1-5; 12 positions agree with TRBD1. Per the germline V gene, CDR1 is SQVTM and CDR2 is ANQGSEA. V was clipped by 6 bases and J by 4 bases; unmatched bases: 1. The CDR3 is made up of 13 amino acids.